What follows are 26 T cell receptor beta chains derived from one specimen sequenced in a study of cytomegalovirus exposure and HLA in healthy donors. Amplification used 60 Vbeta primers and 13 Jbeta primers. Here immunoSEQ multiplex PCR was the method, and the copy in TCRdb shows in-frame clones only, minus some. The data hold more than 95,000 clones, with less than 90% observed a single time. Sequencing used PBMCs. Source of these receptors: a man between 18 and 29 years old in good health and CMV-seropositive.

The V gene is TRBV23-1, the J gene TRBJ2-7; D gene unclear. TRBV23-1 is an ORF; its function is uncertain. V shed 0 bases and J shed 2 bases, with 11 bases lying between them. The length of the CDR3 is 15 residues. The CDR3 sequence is CASSQSSARTYEQYF. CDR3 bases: TGCGCCAGCAGTCAATCGAGCGCACGGACCTACGAGCAGTACTTC.

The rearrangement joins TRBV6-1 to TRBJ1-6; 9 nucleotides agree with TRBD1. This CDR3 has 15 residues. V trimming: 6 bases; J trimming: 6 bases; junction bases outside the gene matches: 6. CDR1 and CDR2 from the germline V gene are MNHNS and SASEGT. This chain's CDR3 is CASRTQGAGNSPLHF. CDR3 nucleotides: TGTGCCAGCAGAACACAGGGGGCAGGTAATTCACCCCTCCACTTT.

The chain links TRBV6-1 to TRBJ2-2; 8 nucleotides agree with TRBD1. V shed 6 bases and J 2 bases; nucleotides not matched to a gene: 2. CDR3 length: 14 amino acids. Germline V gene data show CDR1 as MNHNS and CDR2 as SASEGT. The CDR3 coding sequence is TGTGCCAGCAGGCCAGGGGGCAACACCGGGGAGCTGTTTTTT. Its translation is CASRPGGNTGELFF.

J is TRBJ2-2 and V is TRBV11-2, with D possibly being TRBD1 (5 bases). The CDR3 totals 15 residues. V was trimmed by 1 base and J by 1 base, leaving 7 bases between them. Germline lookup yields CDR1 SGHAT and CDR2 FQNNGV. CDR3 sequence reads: CASSLGGMNTGELFF. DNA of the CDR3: TGTGCCAGCAGCTTAGGGGGCATGAACACCGGGGAGCTGTTTTTT.

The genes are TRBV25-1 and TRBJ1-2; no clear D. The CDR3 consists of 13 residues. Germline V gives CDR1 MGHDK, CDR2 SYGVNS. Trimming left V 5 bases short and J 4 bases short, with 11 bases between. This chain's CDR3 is CASSLSDPYGYTF. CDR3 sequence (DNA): TGTGCCAGCAGTCTTTCAGATCCCTATGGCTACACCTTC.

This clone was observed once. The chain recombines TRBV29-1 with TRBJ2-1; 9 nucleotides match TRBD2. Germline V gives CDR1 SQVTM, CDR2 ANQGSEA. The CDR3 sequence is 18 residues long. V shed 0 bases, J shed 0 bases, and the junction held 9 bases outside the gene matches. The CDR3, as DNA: TGCAGCGTTGAAGATGATCTCCTAGCGGGGAGCTCCTACAATGAGCAGTTCTTC. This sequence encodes CSVEDDLLAGSSYNEQFF.

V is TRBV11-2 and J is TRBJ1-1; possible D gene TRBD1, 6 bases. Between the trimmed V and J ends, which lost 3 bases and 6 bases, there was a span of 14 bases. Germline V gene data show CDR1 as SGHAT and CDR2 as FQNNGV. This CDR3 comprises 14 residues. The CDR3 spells CASSFLTGTSEAFF. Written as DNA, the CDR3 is TGTGCCAGCAGCTTCTTGACAGGTACTTCTGAAGCTTTCTTT.

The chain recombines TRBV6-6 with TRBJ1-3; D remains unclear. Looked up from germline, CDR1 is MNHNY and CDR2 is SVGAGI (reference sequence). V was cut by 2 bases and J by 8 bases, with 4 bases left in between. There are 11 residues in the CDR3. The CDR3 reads CASSYRYTIYF. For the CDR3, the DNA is TGTGCCAGCAGTTACCGGTACACCATATATTTT.

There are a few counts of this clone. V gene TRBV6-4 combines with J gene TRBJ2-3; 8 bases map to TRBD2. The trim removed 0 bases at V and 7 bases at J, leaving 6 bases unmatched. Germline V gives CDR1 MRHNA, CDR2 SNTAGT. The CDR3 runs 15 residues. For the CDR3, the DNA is TGTGCCAGCAGTGACTCCGGGGGGGGCGCGTATACGCAGTATTTT. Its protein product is CASSDSGGGAYTQYF.

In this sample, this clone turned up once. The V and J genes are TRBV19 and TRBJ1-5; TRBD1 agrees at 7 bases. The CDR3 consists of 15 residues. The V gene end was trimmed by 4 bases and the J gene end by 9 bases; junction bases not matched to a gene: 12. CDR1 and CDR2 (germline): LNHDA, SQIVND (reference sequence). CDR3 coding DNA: TGTGCCAGTAGTACTTACGACGACAGGGCCAGGCCCCAGCATTTT. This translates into CASSTYDDRARPQHF.

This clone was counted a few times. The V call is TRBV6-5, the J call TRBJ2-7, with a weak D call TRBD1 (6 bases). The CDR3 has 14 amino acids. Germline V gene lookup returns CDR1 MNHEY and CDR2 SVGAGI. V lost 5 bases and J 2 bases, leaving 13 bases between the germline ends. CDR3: CASSDHRVTYEQYF. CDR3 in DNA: TGTGCCAGCAGTGATCACAGGGTTACCTACGAGCAGTACTTC.

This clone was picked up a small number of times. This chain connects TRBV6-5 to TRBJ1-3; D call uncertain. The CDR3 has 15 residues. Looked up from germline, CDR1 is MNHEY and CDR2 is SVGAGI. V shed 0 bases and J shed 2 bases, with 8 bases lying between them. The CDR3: CASSYSLRTGNTIYF. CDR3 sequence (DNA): TGTGCCAGCAGTTACTCCCTCAGAACTGGAAACACCATATATTTT.

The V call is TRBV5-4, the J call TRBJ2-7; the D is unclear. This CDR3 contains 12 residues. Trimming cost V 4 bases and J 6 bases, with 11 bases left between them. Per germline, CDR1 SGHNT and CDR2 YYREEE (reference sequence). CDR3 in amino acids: CASSANPPEQYF. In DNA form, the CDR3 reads TGTGCCAGCAGCGCTAACCCTCCCGAGCAGTACTTC.

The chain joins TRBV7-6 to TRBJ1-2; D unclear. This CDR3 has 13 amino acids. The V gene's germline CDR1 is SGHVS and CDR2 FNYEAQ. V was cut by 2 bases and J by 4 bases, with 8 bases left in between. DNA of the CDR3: TGTGCCAGCAGCTTAATTGGGAGCTATGGCTACACCTTC. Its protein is CASSLIGSYGYTF. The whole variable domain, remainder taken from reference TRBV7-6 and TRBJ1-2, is GAGVSQSPRYKVTKRGQDVALRCDPISGHVSLYWYRQALGQGPEFLTYFNYEAQQDKSGLPNDRFSAERPEGSISTLTIQRTEQRDSAMYRCASSLIGSYGYTFGSGTRLTVV.

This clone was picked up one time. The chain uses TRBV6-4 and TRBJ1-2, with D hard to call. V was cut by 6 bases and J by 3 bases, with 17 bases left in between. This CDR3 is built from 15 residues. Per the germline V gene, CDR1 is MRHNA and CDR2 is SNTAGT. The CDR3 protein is CASSPEADGYYGYTF. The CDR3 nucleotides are TGTGCCAGCAGCCCGGAAGCAGACGGGTACTATGGCTACACCTTC.

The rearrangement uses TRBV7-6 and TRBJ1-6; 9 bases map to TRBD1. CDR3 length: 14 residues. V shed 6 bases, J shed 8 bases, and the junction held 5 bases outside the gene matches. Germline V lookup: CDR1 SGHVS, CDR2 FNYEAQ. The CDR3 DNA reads TGTGCCAGCAGTCCTCGACAGGGGGATTCACCCCTCCACTTT. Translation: CASSPRQGDSPLHF.

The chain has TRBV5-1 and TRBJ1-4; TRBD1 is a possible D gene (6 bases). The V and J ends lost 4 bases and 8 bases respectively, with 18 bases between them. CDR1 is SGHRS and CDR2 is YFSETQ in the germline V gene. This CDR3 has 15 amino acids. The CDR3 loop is CASSPSQSGGEKLFF. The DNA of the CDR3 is TGCGCCAGCAGCCCCAGCCAGAGTGGGGGCGAAAAACTGTTTTTT.

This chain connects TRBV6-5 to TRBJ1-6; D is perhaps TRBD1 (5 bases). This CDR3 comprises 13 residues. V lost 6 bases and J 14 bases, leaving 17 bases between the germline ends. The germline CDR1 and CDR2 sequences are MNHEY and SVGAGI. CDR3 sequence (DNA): TGTGCCAGCAGAAACCCCCCGGGGGGGACCCTCCACTTT. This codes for CASRNPPGGTLHF.

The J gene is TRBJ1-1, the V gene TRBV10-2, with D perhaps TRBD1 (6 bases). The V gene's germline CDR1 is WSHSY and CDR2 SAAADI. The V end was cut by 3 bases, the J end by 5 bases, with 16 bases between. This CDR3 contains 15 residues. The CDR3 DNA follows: TGCGCCAGCAGTGAAGGGACACCAGTGGGTACTGAAGCTTTCTTT. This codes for CASSEGTPVGTEAFF.

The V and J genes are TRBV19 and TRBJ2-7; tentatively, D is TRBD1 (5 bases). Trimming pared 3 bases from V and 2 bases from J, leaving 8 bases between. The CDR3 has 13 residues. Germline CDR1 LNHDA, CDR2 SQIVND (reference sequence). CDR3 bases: TGTGCCAGTAGTATGGTAGGGGCCTACGAGCAGTACTTC. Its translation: CASSMVGAYEQYF.

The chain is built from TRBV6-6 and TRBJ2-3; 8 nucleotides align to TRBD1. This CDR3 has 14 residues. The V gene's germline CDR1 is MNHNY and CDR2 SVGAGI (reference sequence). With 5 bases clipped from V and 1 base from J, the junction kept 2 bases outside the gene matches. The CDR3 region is CASSQGAGTDTQYF. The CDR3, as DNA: TGTGCCAGCAGTCAGGGGGCAGGCACAGATACGCAGTATTTT.

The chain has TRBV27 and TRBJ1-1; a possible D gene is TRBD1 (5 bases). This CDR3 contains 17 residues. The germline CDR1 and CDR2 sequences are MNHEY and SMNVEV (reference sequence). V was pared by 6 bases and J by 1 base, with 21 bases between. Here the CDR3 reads CASSSPPSLTANTEAFF. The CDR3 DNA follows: TGTGCCAGCAGCTCCCCCCCTTCGCTGACAGCGAACACTGAAGCTTTCTTT.

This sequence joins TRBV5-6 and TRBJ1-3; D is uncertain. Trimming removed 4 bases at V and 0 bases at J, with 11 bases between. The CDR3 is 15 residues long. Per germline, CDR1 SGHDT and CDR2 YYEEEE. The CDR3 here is CASSLLSSSGNTIYF. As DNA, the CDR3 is TGTGCCAGCAGCCTCCTTTCGAGCTCTGGAAACACCATATATTTT.

CDR3 residues: CASRASDNEQFF. The CDR3, as DNA: TGTGCCAGCAGGGCTAGTGACAATGAGCAGTTCTTC. This chain links TRBV6-1 with TRBJ2-1; D ambiguous. The CDR3 length is 12 residues. Germline CDR1 MNHNS, CDR2 SASEGT. V dropped 6 bases and J dropped 5 bases, with 8 bases sitting between them.

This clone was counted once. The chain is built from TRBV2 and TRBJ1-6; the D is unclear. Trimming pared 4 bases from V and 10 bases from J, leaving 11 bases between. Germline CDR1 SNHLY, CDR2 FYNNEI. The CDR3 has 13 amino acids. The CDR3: CASSVVNRSPLHF. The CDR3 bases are TGTGCCAGCAGTGTTGTGAATCGGTCACCCCTCCACTTT. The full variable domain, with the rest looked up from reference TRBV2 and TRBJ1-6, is EPEVTQTPSHQVTQMGQEVILRCVPISNHLYFYWYRQILGQKVEFLVSFYNNEISEKSEIFDDQFSVERPDGSNFTLKIRSTKLEDSAMYFCASSVVNRSPLHFGNGTRLTVT.

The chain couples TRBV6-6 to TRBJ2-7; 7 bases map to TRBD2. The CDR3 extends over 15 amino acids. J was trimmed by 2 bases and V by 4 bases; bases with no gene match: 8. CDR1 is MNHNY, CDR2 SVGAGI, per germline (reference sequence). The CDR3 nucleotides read TGTGCCAGCAGTTCACCGGGGGGACGGGCCTACGAGCAGTACTTC. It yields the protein CASSSPGGRAYEQYF.